The T cell receptor beta chain under discussion was sequenced for a study of cytomegalovirus exposure and HLA in healthy donors. Points from the study as a whole: Most observed TCR sequences were rare, whereas some public TCRs were detected in many donors. Specificity for CMV antigens was confirmed in vitro for a few of the CMV-associated chains.

A note on this clone: No antigen is known for it.

Assay used: immunoSEQ multiplex PCR; TCRdb lists only in-frame clones, some missing. The sample includes fewer than 200,000 clones, about 89% seen only once; the top ten take approximately 2.9%. The CDR3 covers 15 residues. Germline V gene lookup returns CDR1 SGDLS and CDR2 YYNGEE. Losses at the gene ends were 4 bases for V and 3 bases for J; bases not matched to a gene: 7. The chain is built from TRBV9 and TRBJ2-3; 8 nucleotides line up with TRBD1. The source is a woman aged 18-30 years in good health and CMV-seropositive. The sequencing sample was made of PBMCs. This CDR3 is CASSPGQVGTDTQYF. The CDR3 DNA sequence: TGTGCCAGCAGCCCGGGACAGGTAGGGACAGATACGCAGTATTTT.